This T cell receptor (beta chain) was captured in a study of CD8+CD57+ T cells in acquired aplastic anemia. This clonotype was recorded many times. Genomic DNA templated the TCR beta VDJ and CDR3 profiling. TCRdb re-derived calls from the reads in MiXCR, one entry per CDR3 protein. Of some 240,000 distinct CDR3 sequences listed, about a third are singletons. This CDR3 has 15 amino acids. The V gene end was trimmed by 4 bases and the J gene end by 2 bases; junction bases not matched to a gene: 8. In germline, CDR1 is DFQATT, CDR2 SNEGSKA (reference sequence). The sequence came from a human donor in good health, serving as a control. V is TRBV20-1 and J is TRBJ1-3; 7 bases align to TRBD1. Input material: sorted CD4+, CD8+, or CD8+CD57+ T cells (not recorded which) from PBMCs. The CDR3 is CSATRLTGTGNTIYF. The CDR3, as DNA: TGCAGTGCTACACGATTGACAGGGACTGGAAACACCATATATTTT.